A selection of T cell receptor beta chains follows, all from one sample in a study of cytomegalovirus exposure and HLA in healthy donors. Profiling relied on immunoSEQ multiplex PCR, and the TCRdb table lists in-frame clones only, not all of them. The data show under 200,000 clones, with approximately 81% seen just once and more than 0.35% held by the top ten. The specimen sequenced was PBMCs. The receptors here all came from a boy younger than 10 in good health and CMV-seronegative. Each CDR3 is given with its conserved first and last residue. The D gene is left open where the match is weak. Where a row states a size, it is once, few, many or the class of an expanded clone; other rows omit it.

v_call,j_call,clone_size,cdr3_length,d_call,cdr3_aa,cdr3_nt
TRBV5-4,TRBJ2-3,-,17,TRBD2,CASSLRTSRSYTDTQYF,TGTGCCAGCAGCTTGCGGACTAGCCGTTCATACACAGATACGCAGTATTTT
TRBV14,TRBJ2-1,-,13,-,CASSQVSGGEQFF,TGTGCCAGCAGCCAAGTCAGCGGTGGTGAGCAGTTCTTC
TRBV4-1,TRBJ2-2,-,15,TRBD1,CASSHGQGDTGELFF,TGCGCCAGCAGCCATGGTCAGGGGGACACCGGGGAGCTGTTTTTT
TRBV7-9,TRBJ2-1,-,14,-,CASTSRQSYNEQFF,TGTGCCAGCACCTCGAGACAGTCCTACAATGAGCAGTTCTTC
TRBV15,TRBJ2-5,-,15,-,CATSRVRGSGETQYF,TGTGCCACCAGCAGAGTGAGGGGGTCGGGAGAGACCCAGTACTTC
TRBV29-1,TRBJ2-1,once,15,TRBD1,CSADPGQGAENEQFF,TGCAGCGCGGACCCGGGACAGGGGGCTGAGAATGAGCAGTTCTTC
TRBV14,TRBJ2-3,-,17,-,CASSQNEWTTSTDTQYF,TGTGCCAGCAGCCAAAACGAATGGACTACTAGCACAGATACGCAGTATTTT
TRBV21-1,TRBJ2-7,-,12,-,CAQGPYSYEQYF,TGTGCCCAGGGGCCTTACTCCTACGAGCAGTACTTC
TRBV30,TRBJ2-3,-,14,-,CAWSGGGTPDTQYF,TGTGCCTGGAGTGGAGGCGGGACCCCAGATACGCAGTATTTT
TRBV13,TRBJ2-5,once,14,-,CASSPSGPQETQYF,TGTGCCAGCAGTCCCAGCGGGCCCCAAGAGACCCAGTACTTC
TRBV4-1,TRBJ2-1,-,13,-,CASSQDSGHEQFF,TGCGCCAGCAGCCAAGATAGCGGCCATGAGCAGTTCTTC
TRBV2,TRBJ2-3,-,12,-,CANPGDGDTQYF,TGTGCCAACCCGGGGGACGGGGATACGCAGTATTTT
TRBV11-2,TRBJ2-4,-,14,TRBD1,CASNSGTAVNIQYF,TGTGCCAGCAATTCCGGGACAGCAGTAAACATTCAGTACTTC
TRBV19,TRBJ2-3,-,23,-,CASSIDSSVASSGGEGRTDTQYF,TGTGCCAGTAGTATAGACTCTTCGGTTGCTTCGTCGGGGGGCGAAGGTCGCACAGATACGCAGTATTTT
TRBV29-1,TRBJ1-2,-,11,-,CSVAGNYGYTF,TGCAGCGTTGCGGGTAACTATGGCTACACCTTC
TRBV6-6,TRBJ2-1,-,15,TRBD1,CASSYSKDRGNEQFF,TGTGCCAGCAGTTACTCGAAGGACAGGGGGAATGAGCAGTTCTTC
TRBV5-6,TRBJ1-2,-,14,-,CASSLGTDNYGYTF,TGTGCCAGCAGCTTGGGGACAGATAACTATGGCTACACCTTC
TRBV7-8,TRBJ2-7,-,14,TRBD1,CASTDRGRGNEQYF,TGTGCCAGCACTGACAGGGGGCGCGGAAACGAGCAGTACTTC
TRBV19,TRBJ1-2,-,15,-,CASSVGHQDGYGYTF,TGTGCCAGTAGTGTAGGACACCAGGATGGCTATGGCTACACCTTC
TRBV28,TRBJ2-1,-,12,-,CASSLDAGEQFF,TGTGCCAGCAGTTTGGACGCGGGTGAGCAGTTCTTC
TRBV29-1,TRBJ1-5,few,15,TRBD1,CSVSGGGYSNQPQHF,TGCAGCGTTTCAGGGGGCGGCTATAGCAATCAGCCCCAGCATTTT
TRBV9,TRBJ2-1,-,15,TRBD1,CASSVAGTGGNEQFF,TGTGCCAGCAGCGTAGCCGGGACAGGGGGCAATGAGCAGTTCTTC
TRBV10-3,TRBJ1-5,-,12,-,CASTGSNQPQHF,TGTGCCAGTACAGGTAGCAATCAGCCCCAGCATTTT
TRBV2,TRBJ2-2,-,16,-,CASSLLMAPNTGELFF,TGTGCCAGCTCTCTCTTAATGGCCCCGAACACCGGGGAGCTGTTTTTT
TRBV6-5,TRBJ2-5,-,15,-,CASSYSGTDPETQYF,TGTGCCAGCAGTTACTCCGGGACTGACCCAGAGACCCAGTACTTC
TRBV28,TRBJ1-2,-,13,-,CASNSGPWAGDTF,TGTGCCAGCAACTCGGGGCCGTGGGCAGGGGACACCTTC
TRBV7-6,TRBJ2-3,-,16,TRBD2,CASSPGLAGPRNTQYF,TGTGCCAGCAGCCCGGGACTAGCGGGGCCTAGGAATACGCAGTATTTT
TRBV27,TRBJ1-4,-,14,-,CASSRREPNEKLFF,TGTGCCAGCAGTCGCCGGGAACCTAATGAAAAACTGTTTTTT
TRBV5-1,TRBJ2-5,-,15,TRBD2,CASSLGGGTQETQYF,TGCGCCAGCAGCTTGGGGGGAGGGACCCAAGAGACCCAGTACTTC
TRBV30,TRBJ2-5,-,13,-,CAWSVWGGGKQYF,TGTGCCTGGAGTGTATGGGGGGGCGGGAAGCAGTACTTC
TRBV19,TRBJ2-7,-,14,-,CASSTDSYSYEQYF,TGTGCCAGTAGTACGGACAGCTACTCCTACGAGCAGTACTTC
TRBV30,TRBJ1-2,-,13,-,CAGGEGFVGGYTF,TGTGCCGGGGGGGAGGGGTTCGTTGGTGGCTACACCTTC
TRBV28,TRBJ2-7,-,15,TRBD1,CASSQGQGARYEQYF,TGTGCCAGCAGCCAGGGACAGGGGGCTCGGTACGAGCAGTACTTC
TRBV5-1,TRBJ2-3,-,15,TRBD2,CASSLFSGRADTQYF,TGCGCCAGCAGCTTGTTTAGCGGGAGGGCCGATACGCAGTATTTT
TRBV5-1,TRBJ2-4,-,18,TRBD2,CASSPPTSGRATKNIQYF,TGCGCCAGCAGCCCCCCTACTAGCGGGAGGGCCACCAAAAACATTCAGTACTTC
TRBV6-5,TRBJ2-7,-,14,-,CASSYAGTSYEQYF,TGTGCCAGCAGTTACGCGGGAACATCCTACGAGCAGTACTTC
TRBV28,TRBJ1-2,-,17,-,CASGGGREGEANYGYTF,TGTGCCAGCGGAGGGGGGAGGGAGGGGGAAGCTAACTATGGCTACACCTTC
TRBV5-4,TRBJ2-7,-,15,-,CASSLSRDAFSEQYF,TGTGCCAGCAGCTTGTCCCGGGATGCATTTTCCGAGCAGTACTTC
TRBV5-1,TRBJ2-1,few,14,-,CASSLVLDLGEQFF,TGCGCCAGCAGCTTGGTACTGGACTTGGGAGAGCAGTTCTTC
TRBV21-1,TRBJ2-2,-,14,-,CARLLLRFTGELFF,TGTGCCAGACTCCTTCTGCGGTTCACCGGGGAGCTGTTTTTT
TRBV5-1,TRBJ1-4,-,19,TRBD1,CASSLAARGRTATNEKLFF,TGCGCCAGCAGCTTGGCGGCCAGGGGGAGAACGGCAACTAATGAAAAACTGTTTTTT
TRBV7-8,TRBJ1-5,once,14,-,CASSLEWGQQPQHF,TGTGCCAGCAGCTTAGAATGGGGGCAACAGCCCCAGCATTTT
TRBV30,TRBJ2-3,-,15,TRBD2,CAWSVLAGVSATQYF,TGTGCCTGGAGTGTACTAGCGGGAGTGTCTGCTACGCAGTACTTT
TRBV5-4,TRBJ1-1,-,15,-,CASSLWDNANTEAFF,TGTGCCAGCAGCTTGTGGGACAACGCGAACACTGAAGCTTTCTTT
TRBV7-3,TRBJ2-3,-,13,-,CASSLAGADTQYF,TGTGCCAGCAGCTTAGCAGGGGCGGATACGCAGTATTTT
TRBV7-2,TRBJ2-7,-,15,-,CASSLRGWRSYEQYF,TGTGCCAGCAGCTTAAGGGGGTGGAGGTCCTACGAGCAGTACTTC
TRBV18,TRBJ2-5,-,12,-,CASSPFRETQYF,TGTGCCAGCTCACCATTTCGAGAGACCCAGTACTTC
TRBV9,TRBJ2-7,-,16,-,CASSVAGQGVDHEQYF,TGTGCCAGCAGCGTCGCGGGGCAGGGTGTTGATCACGAGCAGTACTTC
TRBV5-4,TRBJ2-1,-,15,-,CASSFQRDPRYEQFF,TGTGCCAGCAGCTTTCAACGGGATCCTAGGTATGAGCAGTTCTTC
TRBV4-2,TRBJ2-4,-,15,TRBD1,CASSLDRGSKNIQYF,TGTGCCAGCAGCCTGGACAGGGGGTCTAAAAACATTCAGTACTTC
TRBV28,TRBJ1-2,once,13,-,CASSPPSEHGYTF,TGTGCCAGCAGCCCGCCAAGTGAGCATGGCTACACCTTC
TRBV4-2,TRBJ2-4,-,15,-,CASSQVRAEGDIQYF,TGTGCCAGCAGCCAAGTCCGGGCCGAGGGTGACATTCAGTACTTC
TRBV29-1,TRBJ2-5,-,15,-,CSVEGRQGRQETQYF,TGCAGCGTTGAAGGGCGGCAGGGTCGGCAAGAGACCCAGTACTTC
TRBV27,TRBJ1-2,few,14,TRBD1,CASSLGQGNYGYTF,TGTGCCAGCAGTCTGGGACAGGGGAACTATGGCTACACCTTC
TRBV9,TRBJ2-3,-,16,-,CASSARTGLSTDTQYF,TGTGCCAGCAGCGCCCGGACCGGACTAAGCACAGATACGCAGTATTTT
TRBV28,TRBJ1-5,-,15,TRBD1,CASSRQGNSNQPQHF,TGTGCCAGCAGCCGACAGGGCAATAGCAATCAGCCCCAGCATTTT
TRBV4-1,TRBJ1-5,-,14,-,CASSQEATGDPQHF,TGCGCCAGCAGCCAAGAGGCGACAGGTGATCCCCAGCATTTT
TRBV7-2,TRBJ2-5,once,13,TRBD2,CASSPWGGETQYF,TGTGCCAGCAGCCCATGGGGGGGAGAGACCCAGTACTTC
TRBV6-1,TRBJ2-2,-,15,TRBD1,CASSRGQAGTGELFF,TGTGCCAGCAGCCGGGGACAGGCGGGCACCGGGGAGCTGTTTTTT
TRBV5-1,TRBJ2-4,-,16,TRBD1,CASSWTGTGVKNIQYF,TGCGCCAGCAGCTGGACCGGGACAGGGGTCAAAAACATTCAGTACTTC